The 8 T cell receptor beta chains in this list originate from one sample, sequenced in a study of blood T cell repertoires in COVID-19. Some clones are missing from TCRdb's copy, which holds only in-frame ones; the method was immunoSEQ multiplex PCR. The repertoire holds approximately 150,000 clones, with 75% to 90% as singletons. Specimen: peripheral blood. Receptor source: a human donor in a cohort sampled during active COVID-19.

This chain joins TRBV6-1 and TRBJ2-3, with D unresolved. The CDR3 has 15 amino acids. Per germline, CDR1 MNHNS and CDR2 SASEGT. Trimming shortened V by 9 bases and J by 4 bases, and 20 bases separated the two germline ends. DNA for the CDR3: TGTGCCAGAAAACGACATGATGGGTCCCCAGATACGCAGTATTTT. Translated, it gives CARKRHDGSPDTQYF.

CDR3 coding DNA: TGCGCCAGCAGCAAGGAGCCTAGCGGGAGTTACGAGCAGTACTTC. This sequence encodes CASSKEPSGSYEQYF. The chain joins TRBV5-1 to TRBJ2-7; 10 bases match TRBD2. Germline CDR1 is SGHRS and CDR2 is YFSETQ. With V trimmed by 4 bases and J by 4 bases, 8 bases remained unmatched. The CDR3 is 15 residues long.

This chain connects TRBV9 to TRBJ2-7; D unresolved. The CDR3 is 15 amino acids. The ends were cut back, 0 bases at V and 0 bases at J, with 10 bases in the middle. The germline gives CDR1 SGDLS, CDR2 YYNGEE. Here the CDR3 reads CASSVGTDSSYEQYF. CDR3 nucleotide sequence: TGTGCCAGCAGCGTAGGTACAGATAGCTCCTACGAGCAGTACTTC.

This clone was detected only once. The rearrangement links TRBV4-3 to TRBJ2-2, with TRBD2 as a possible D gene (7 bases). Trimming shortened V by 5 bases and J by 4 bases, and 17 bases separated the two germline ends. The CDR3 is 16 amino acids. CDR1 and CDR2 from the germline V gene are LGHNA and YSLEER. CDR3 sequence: CASSMLRGAPTGELFF. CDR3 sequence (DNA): TGCGCCAGCAGCATGCTACGGGGGGCCCCCACCGGGGAGCTGTTTTTT.

CDR3 residues: CASSLFVGSNGNSPLHF. CDR3 nucleotide sequence: TGTGCCAGCAGTTTATTCGTCGGTTCAAACGGGAATTCACCCCTCCACTTT. J is TRBJ1-6 and V is TRBV28, with unresolved D. The length of the CDR3 is 17 residues. Trimming left V 1 base short and J 7 bases short, with 17 bases between. Looked up from germline, CDR1 is MDHEN and CDR2 is SYDVKM.

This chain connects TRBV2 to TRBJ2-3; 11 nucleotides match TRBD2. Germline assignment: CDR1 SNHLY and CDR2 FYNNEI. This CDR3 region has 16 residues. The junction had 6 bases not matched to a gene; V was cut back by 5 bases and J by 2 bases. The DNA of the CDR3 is TGTGCCAGCAGTTCTACTAGCGGGGGCCCCACAGATACGCAGTATTTT. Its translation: CASSSTSGGPTDTQYF.

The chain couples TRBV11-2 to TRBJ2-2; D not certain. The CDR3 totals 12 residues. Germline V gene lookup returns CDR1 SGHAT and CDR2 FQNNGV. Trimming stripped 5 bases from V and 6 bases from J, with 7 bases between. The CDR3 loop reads CASSQNAGELFF. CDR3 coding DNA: TGTGCCAGCAGCCAAAATGCCGGGGAGCTGTTTTTT.

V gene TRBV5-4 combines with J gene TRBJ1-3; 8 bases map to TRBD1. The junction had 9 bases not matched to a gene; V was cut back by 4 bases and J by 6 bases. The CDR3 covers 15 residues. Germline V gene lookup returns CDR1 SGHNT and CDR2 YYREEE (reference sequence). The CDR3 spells CASSPGGLAENTIYF. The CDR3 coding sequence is TGTGCCAGCAGCCCAGGGGGCCTTGCTGAAAACACCATATATTTT.